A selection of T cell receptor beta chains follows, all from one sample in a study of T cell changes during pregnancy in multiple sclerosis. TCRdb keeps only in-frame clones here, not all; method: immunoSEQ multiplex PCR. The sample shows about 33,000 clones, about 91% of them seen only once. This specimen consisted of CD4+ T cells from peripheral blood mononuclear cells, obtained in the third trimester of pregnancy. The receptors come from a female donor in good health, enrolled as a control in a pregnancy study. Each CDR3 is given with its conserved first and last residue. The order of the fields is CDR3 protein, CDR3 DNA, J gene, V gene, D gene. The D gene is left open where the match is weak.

CDR3: CASSRDRPTYEQYF
DNA: TGTGCCAGCAGCCGGGACAGGCCAACCTACGAGCAGTACTTC
J: TRBJ2-7
V: TRBV13
D: TRBD1

CDR3: CASSLGLAENTDTQYF
DNA: TGCGCCAGCAGCTTGGGACTAGCGGAGAACACAGATACGCAGTATTTT
J: TRBJ2-3
V: TRBV5-1
D: TRBD2

CDR3: CASSKTSGGDYEQYF
DNA: TGTGCCAGCAGTAAAACTAGCGGGGGGGACTACGAGCAGTACTTC
J: TRBJ2-7
V: TRBV6-6
D: TRBD2

CDR3: CSAEPDRQAFF
DNA: TGCAGTGCTGAACCGGACAGGCAAGCTTTCTTT
J: TRBJ1-1
V: TRBV20-1
D: TRBD1

CDR3: CASSPYPGSGNTIYF
DNA: TGTGCCAGCAGCCCCTACCCGGGCTCTGGAAACACCATATATTTT
J: TRBJ1-3
V: TRBV14
D: .

CDR3: CASSSTDRGGNQPQHF
DNA: TGTGCCAGCAGTTCCACCGACAGGGGTGGGAATCAGCCCCAGCATTTT
J: TRBJ1-5
V: TRBV6-5
D: TRBD1

CDR3: CASSLSAGNGYTF
DNA: TGTGCCAGCAGCTTAAGCGCAGGGAATGGCTACACCTTC
J: TRBJ1-2
V: TRBV7-6
D: .

CDR3: CASSLELANEQYF
DNA: TGTGCCAGCAGCTTAGAACTAGCTAATGAGCAGTACTTC
J: TRBJ2-7
V: TRBV11-2
D: .

CDR3: CASSKRAGTGTYEQYF
DNA: TGTGCCAGCAGTAAGAGGGCCGGGACAGGGACCTACGAGCAGTACTTC
J: TRBJ2-7
V: TRBV27
D: TRBD1

CDR3: CASSESGGVEGYTF
DNA: TGTGCCAGCAGCGAATCGGGCGGGGTGGAAGGCTACACCTTC
J: TRBJ1-2
V: TRBV9
D: .